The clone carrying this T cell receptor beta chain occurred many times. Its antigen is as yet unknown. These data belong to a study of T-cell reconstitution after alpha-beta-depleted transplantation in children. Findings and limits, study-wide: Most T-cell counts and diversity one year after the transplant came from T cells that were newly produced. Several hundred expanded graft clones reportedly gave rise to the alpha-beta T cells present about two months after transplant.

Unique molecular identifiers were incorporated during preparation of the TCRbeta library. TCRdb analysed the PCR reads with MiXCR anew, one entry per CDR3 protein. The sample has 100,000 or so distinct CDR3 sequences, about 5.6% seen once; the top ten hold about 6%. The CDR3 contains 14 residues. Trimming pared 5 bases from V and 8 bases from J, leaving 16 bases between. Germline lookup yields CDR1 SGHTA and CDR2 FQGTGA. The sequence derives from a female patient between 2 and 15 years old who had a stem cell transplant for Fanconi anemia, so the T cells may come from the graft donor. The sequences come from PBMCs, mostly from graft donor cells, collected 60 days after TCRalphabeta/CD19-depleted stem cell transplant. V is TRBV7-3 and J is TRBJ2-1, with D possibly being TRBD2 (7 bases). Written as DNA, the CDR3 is TGTGCCAGCAGCCCCGCCCCGGGGGGCTATGAGCAGTTCTTC. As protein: CASSPAPGGYEQFF.